This TCR beta chain derives from a study of blood T cell repertoires in COVID-19. Only in-frame clones appear in the TCRdb table, and some are missing; sequencing was by immunoSEQ multiplex PCR. In the table there are 60,000 to 75,000 clones, more than 75% of which are singletons. Of note for this clone: Other DNA sequences from this sample encode an identical CDR3 as well.

The receptor was isolated from a human donor in a cohort sampled during active COVID-19. The sample comprised peripheral blood.

The CDR3 nucleotides read TGTGCCAGCAGCTTGGCTTCGGAGACCCAGTACTTC. Translation: CASSLASETQYF. The chain is built from TRBV5-6 and TRBJ2-5; unclear D gene. The CDR3 is 12 amino acids. Germline V gene data show CDR1 as SGHDT and CDR2 as YYEEEE. Trimming pared 0 bases from V and 5 bases from J, leaving 5 bases between.